A single sample gave rise to the 9 T cell receptor beta chains below, sequenced in a study of blood T cell repertoires in COVID-19. Assay used: immunoSEQ multiplex PCR; TCRdb lists only in-frame clones, some missing. The table has roughly 340,000 clones, over 75% seen once. The sequenced sample was PBMCs or T cells enriched from blood (not recorded which). These receptor sequences come from a man between 35 and 55 years old in a cohort exposed to, infected with or recovered from COVID-19 (not recorded which).

The chain combines TRBV28 with TRBJ2-7; 8 nucleotides line up with TRBD1. This CDR3 contains 13 residues. Losses at the gene ends were 6 bases for V and 6 bases for J; bases not matched to a gene: 7. Germline-derived CDR1 and CDR2 are MDHEN and SYDVKM. This CDR3 is CASSPDREGEQYF. Here the CDR3 DNA reads TGTGCCAGCAGCCCGGACAGGGAAGGCGAGCAGTACTTC.

This clone was observed a handful of times. This CDR3 reads CASSLDPGGTEAFF. CDR3 nucleotide sequence: TGTGCCAGCAGCTTAGATCCAGGGGGCACTGAAGCTTTCTTT. The rearrangement links TRBV11-2 to TRBJ1-1; the match to TRBD1 covers 7 bases. V gave up 0 bases and J gave up 4 bases; unmatched junction bases: 2. Germline lookup yields CDR1 SGHAT and CDR2 FQNNGV. The CDR3 is 14 residues long.

The rearrangement joins TRBV1 to TRBJ2-3; the D call of TRBD2 is as the table states it, not checked on the DNA. TRBV1 is a pseudogene segment. This CDR3 comprises 13 residues. The CDR3 region has the DNA TGCACCAGCAGCCAAGTGGAAAAAGCGGCGCAGTATTTT. Residues: CTSSQVEKAAQYF.

V gene TRBV2 combines with J gene TRBJ1-1, with 7 bases fitting TRBD1. Trimming took 5 bases from V and 1 from J; bases not matched to a gene: 4. The germline V gene has CDR1 SNHLY and CDR2 FYNNEI. The CDR3 has 14 amino acids. CDR3 in amino acids: CASSPRDRNTEAFF. The DNA of the CDR3 is TGTGCCAGCAGTCCCCGGGACAGGAACACTGAAGCTTTCTTT. Based on the CDR3 plus reference TRBV2 and TRBJ1-1, the full variable domain is EPEVTQTPSHQVTQMGQEVILRCVPISNHLYFYWYRQILGQKVEFLVSFYNNEISEKSEIFDDQFSVERPDGSNFTLKIRSTKLEDSAMYFCASSPRDRNTEAFFGQGTRLTVV.

V usage is TRBV9 and J usage is TRBJ2-7; 7 nucleotides match TRBD1. The CDR3 has 16 residues. Trimming took 0 bases from V and 6 from J; bases not matched to a gene: 12. The germline V gene encodes CDR1 SGDLS and CDR2 YYNGEE. DNA of the CDR3: TGTGCCAGCAGCGTAGGATCGGGACAGACTTTTGGCGAGCAGTACTTC. It is translated as CASSVGSGQTFGEQYF.

The V call is TRBV7-7, the J call TRBJ2-1; 10 bases map to TRBD2. After removal of 5 bases from V and 4 bases from J, the junction contained 5 bases not matched to a gene. The V gene's germline CDR1 is SSHAT and CDR2 FNYEAQ (reference sequence). This CDR3 has 15 amino acids. The CDR3 bases are TGTGCCAGCAGCCAAGGGACTAGCGTTTACAATGAGCAGTTCTTC. Amino acid sequence: CASSQGTSVYNEQFF.

This rearrangement joins TRBV5-1 to TRBJ2-1, with 7 bases identical to TRBD2. This CDR3 contains 16 residues. Germline V CDR1 and CDR2: SGHRS, YFSETQ. V lost 6 bases to trimming and J lost 4 bases; unmatched junction nucleotides: 13. CDR3: CASTPGGRATYNEQFF. Written as DNA, the CDR3 is TGCGCCAGCACTCCAGGAGGGAGGGCCACTTACAATGAGCAGTTCTTC.

The V and J genes are TRBV19 and TRBJ1-1; D might be TRBD1 (6 bases). Germline CDR1 reads LNHDA; CDR2 reads SQIVND (reference sequence). The V and J ends lost 3 bases and 3 bases respectively, with 11 bases between them. The CDR3 is 14 residues long. The CDR3 region has the DNA TGTGCCAGTAGTATTTTTCAGGGGCACACTGAAGCTTTCTTT. The encoded protein is CASSIFQGHTEAFF.

This rearrangement joins TRBV28 to TRBJ2-7; 9 positions match TRBD1. There are 16 residues in the CDR3. Trimming took 5 bases from V and 9 from J; bases not matched to a gene: 17. Looked up from germline, CDR1 is MDHEN and CDR2 is SYDVKM. This chain's CDR3 is CASSTTGTGWGPRQYF. The CDR3 region has the DNA TGTGCCAGCAGTACGACCGGGACAGGGTGGGGTCCCAGGCAGTACTTC.